This T cell receptor beta chain stems from a study of chemoradiotherapy in HPV16-positive cancers. The study's findings and limits: Better recurrence-free survival went with HPV-responsive T-cell expansion in HPV16-positive patients. Candidate HPV-specific clones and E7-related TCR motifs grew in tumor during treatment.

This CDR3 is built from 19 residues. In germline, CDR1 is SGHDT, CDR2 YYEEEE. With 4 bases clipped from V and 0 bases from J, the junction kept 19 bases outside the gene matches. In the case of this clone: The antigen is unknown.

Measured with immunoSEQ multiplex PCR; TCRdb has only the in-frame clones, and not every one. The sample includes approximately 12,000 clones, 90% to 95% of them seen just once. V usage is TRBV5-6 and J usage is TRBJ2-7; 7 nucleotides match TRBD1. The clonotype comes from a human donor with HPV-associated anogenital cancer. This specimen consisted of blood, obtained from a patient who underwent chemoradiotherapy. The CDR3: CASSPDRDSLLHLSYEQYF. The CDR3 nucleotides read TGTGCCAGCAGCCCCGACCGGGACAGCCTTCTGCACCTCTCCTACGAGCAGTACTTC.